This TCR beta chain came from a study of beta chain features in type 1 diabetes (dated by TCRdb to 2017 to 2018). For context, the study as a whole: Mean age, gender distribution, total cell number and subset yield were not different between patients and healthy donors. A total of roughly 100 million sorted cells were examined across all samples, and a strong correlation was observed between cell number per subset and RNA yield. In the study, TCRB repertoires of sorted circulating CD4+ T cell subsets from recently diagnosed type 1 diabetes patients were compared with those of matched healthy donors. Naive and central memory subsets were obtained from all 30 or so donors, but regulatory and stem cell-like memory subsets were isolated from only 8 patients and roughly 8 healthy donors.

The paper's findings and limits, for the study overall: Shorter templates might be favored by PCR, yet because patient and control samples were amplified and corrected together, any such skew would affect both groups equally. A moderate but significant shortening of TCRB CDR3 length was observed in type 1 diabetes patients in all four CD4+ subsets. Because small numbers of individuals were included in the HLA sub-analyses, any influence of HLA type on TCRB rearrangement was left unresolved. Naive, central memory and regulatory TCRB repertoires appeared to be more similar among patients than among healthy donors. Sequencing cDNA rather than genomic DNA could over-represent highly expressing activated cells, although activation and CD3 levels did not differ between groups. Fewer insertions and more nucleotide deletions at VDJ recombination sites were observed in patients with type 1 diabetes, implying thymic rearrangement abnormalities.

All of the isolated RNA was reverse transcribed with the High Capacity cDNA Reverse Transcription Kit, so expressed TCRB transcripts were sequenced. Naive, central memory and regulatory T cell samples underwent deep immunoSEQ sequencing, averaging about 3.57 million total reads per sample. Sorted cells were lysed in RLT buffer, and RNA was extracted using DNase-treated RNeasy Micro or Mini kits according to cell number. To prevent cross-contamination, every cell subset was processed on its own, while patient and healthy donor samples were processed together. Using the immunoSEQ multiplex PCR, TCRB sequences were amplified from cDNA into 87-bp fragments spanning the CDR3 region. Amplicons were sequenced on the Illumina HiSeq platform. The paper's processing steps were these. Synthetic template baselines were used to correct PCR bias computationally, reads within Hamming distance 2 were collapsed, and singletons that could not be merged were discarded. Reads were aligned to IMGT to assign V, D and J genes, CDR3 length, and insertions or deletions at six rearrangement sites. Within each subset, clonotype counts were normalized to the number of sorted cells before true diversity and Gini coefficients were calculated with the tcR R package. The overlap coefficient, calculated on TCRB nucleotide sequences, was used to measure repertoire sharing. Out-of-frame TCRB sequences from naive cells were analyzed as a proxy for the pre-selection repertoire. Entries here come from immuneACCESS through TCRdb and include only in-frame sequences with V and J called. Some clones fail to appear in such tables; in the studies checked, an unresolved V gene covers under half of the shortfall, and the cause of the remainder is unknown. V and J calls and clone size are given by that table; D and trimming were obtained from the DNA. This sample is represented by 220,000 or so clones; 68% of them were singletons. In total, the top ten clones hold around 0.05% of the sample.

CDR1 and CDR2 are drawn from the germline V gene (reference sequence): GTSNPN, SVGIG. CDR3 length: 13 amino acids, cysteine to phenylalanine. Of the read, only the CDR3 DNA is kept; its 39 bases are in frame from base 1. V is clipped by 2 bases and J by 3 bases, and the sequence between their germline boundaries is 8 bases long. Each donor gave one peripheral blood draw, averaging approximately 120 mL, which was collected into heparinised tubes. A BD FACSAria II and a panel including CD45RO, CCR7, CD25, CD127, CD95 and CD27 were used to sort naive, central memory, regulatory and stem cell-like memory CD4+ T cells. Purity was above 95% for every sorted population. PBMCs were isolated right away by Lymphoprep density gradient centrifugation and were stained directly, without culture. To minimize batch effects, samples were stained and sorted in pairs, one healthy donor with one patient per experiment.

As regards this clone: Its antigen is still unknown. No per-base quality is available; no much larger clone lies one base away. The sample contains more than one DNA sequence encoding this CDR3.

Sequencing was carried out using naive CD4+ T cells from blood. The cell subset or site label, as the study defines it: true naive CD4+ T cells. This receptor chain uses TRBV30 and TRBJ2-1, with a weak D call of TRBD1 (5 bases match). This clonotype was sampled from a man aged 25 to 40 in good health. The CDR3 has the sequence CAWSLGLYNEQFF. The nucleotides read TGTGCCTGGAGTCTGGGGCTCTACAATGAGCAGTTCTTC.